Sequencing of this T cell receptor beta chain was carried out in a study of glioma-infiltrating T cells after dendritic cell vaccination. As for the study in general: Monocyte-derived dendritic cells, cultured 6 to 8 days with IL-4 and GM-CSF, were pulsed with autologous tumor lysate. General study points: TCR clonality showed no direct relationship with survival.

The time point: after dendritic cell vaccination, including at tumor progression/relapse. Comment on this clone: Its specificity is unknown.

Measured with immunoSEQ multiplex PCR; TCRdb has only the in-frame clones, and not every one. The sample contains over 75,000 clones, around four fifths of which appear only once. Germline V gene data show CDR1 as SGHDT and CDR2 as YYEEEE. Trimming at V came to 0 bases and at J to 5 bases, leaving 3 bases not matched to a gene. The CDR3 consists of 16 residues. The V call is TRBV5-6, the J call TRBJ2-3; 13 positions agree with TRBD2. This TCR was sampled from a human donor with glioblastoma. The sample consisted of blood, taken after dendritic cell vaccination. Here the CDR3 reads CASSLGLAGGVDTQYF. For the CDR3, the DNA is TGTGCCAGCAGCTTGGGACTAGCGGGAGGTGTAGATACGCAGTATTTT.